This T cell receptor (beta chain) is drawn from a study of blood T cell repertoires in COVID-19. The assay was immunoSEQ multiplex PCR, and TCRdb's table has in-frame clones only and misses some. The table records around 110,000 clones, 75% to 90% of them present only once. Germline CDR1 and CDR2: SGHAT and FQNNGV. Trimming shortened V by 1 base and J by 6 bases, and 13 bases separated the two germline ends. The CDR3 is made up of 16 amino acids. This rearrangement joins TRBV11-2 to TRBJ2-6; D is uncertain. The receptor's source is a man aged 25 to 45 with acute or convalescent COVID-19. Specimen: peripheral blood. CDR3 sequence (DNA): TGTGCCAGCAGCTTAGCCCTAATCGAGGTGGCCAACGTCCTGACTTTC. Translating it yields CASSLALIEVANVLTF.